This entry describes one T cell receptor beta chain. The target antigen is unknown. RNA transcripts were the template for amplifying TCR beta CDR3 regions. The HTBI primer set served for first-round RT-PCR of the TCR CDR3. One entry per CDR3 protein, called by TCRdb with MiXCR from the multiplex PCR reads. This sample has 400,000 to 600,000 distinct CDR3 sequences, with around 15% found just once. The data stem from a study of T cells in Graves' hyperthyroidism and ophthalmopathy. At least 3 on the Clinical Activity Score was recorded for ophthalmopathy patients, who also had NOSPECS grade at least 4 and duration under 3 months. Investigators excluded patients with uncontrolled infection, other autoimmune disease, pregnancy or lactation. Thyroid ultrasound, orbital computed tomography, clinical symptoms, and serum thyroxine and TRAb underpinned diagnoses. The J segment lost 3 bases and the V segment lost 4 bases, leaving 10 bases of the junction unmatched. CDR3 length: 17 residues. Germline V CDR1 and CDR2: MNHEY, SVGEGT.

Findings and caveats of the study: Patients with ophthalmopathy were separated from those with stable hyperthyroidism by a 13 V-J model.

The TCR comes from a woman in her 30s with Graves' ophthalmopathy. The V call is TRBV6-2 or TRBV6-3, the J call TRBJ2-7; 12 bases line up with TRBD2. Sample: blood. CDR3 in amino acids: CASSLIPTSGSLYEQYF. The CDR3 DNA reads TGTGCCAGCAGTTTGATCCCGACTAGCGGGAGCCTCTACGAGCAGTACTTC.